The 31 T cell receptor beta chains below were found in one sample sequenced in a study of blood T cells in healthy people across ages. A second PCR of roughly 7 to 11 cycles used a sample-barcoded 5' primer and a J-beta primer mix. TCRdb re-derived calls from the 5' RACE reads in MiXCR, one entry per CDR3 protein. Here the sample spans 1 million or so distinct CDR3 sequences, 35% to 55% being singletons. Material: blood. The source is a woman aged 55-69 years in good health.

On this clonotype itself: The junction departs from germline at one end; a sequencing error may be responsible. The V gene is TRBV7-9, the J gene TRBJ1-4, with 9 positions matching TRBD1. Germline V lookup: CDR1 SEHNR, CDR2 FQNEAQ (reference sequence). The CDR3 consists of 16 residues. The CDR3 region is CASSGPGQGTNAKLFF. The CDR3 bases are TGTGCCAGCAGCGGGCCGGGACAGGGAACTAATGCAAAACTGTTTTTT.

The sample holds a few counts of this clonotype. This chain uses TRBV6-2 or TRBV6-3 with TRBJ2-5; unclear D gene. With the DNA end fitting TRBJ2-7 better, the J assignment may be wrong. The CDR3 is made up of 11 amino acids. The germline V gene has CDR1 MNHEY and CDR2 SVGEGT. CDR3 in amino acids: CASRLLAEQYF. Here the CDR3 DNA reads TGTGCCAGCAGATTATTAGCCGAGCAGTACTTC.

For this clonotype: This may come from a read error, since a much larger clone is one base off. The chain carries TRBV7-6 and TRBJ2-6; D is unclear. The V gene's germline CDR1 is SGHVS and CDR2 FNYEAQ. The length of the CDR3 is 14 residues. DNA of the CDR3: TGTGCCGGCAGCCCATTCTCTGGGGCCAACGTCCTGACTTTC. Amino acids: CAGSPFSGANVLTF.

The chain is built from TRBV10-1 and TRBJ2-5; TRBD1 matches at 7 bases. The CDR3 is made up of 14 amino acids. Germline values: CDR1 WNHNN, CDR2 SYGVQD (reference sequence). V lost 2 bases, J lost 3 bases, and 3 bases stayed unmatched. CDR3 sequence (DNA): TGCGCCAGCAGTGAGAACAGGGGTGAAGAGACCCAGTACTTC. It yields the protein CASSENRGEETQYF.

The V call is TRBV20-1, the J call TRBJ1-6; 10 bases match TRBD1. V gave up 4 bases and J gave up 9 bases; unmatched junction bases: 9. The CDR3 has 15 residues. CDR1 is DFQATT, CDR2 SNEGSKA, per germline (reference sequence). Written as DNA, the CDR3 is TGCAGTGCTACCTTTTCGGACAGGGGGAGTTCACCCCTCCACTTT. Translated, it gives CSATFSDRGSSPLHF.

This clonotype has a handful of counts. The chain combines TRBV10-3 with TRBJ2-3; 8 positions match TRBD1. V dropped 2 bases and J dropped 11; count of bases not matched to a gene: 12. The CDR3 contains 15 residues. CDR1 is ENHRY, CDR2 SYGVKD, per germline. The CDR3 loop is CAISEPGQAPRRQYF. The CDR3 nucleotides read TGTGCCATCAGTGAGCCGGGACAGGCCCCAAGACGGCAGTATTTT.

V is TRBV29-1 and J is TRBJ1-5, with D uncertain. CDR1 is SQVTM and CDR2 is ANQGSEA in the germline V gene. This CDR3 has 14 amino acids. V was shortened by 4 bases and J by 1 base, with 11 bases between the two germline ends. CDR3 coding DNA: TGCAGCGTTGTGTATGGTTTGAGCAATCAGCCCCAGCATTTT. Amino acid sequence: CSVVYGLSNQPQHF.

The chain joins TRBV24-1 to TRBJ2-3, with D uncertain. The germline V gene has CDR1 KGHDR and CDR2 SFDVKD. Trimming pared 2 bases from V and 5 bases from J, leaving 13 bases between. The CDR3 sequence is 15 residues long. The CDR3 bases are TGTGCCACCAGTGATTCGAGTCTGCCAGGAGATACGCAGTATTTT. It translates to CATSDSSLPGDTQYF.

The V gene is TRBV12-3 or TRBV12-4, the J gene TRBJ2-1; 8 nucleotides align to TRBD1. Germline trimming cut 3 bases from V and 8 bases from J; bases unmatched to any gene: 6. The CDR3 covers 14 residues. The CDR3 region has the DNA TGTGCCAGCAGTTTTCACACAGGGGGATATGAGCAGTTCTTC. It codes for CASSFHTGGYEQFF.

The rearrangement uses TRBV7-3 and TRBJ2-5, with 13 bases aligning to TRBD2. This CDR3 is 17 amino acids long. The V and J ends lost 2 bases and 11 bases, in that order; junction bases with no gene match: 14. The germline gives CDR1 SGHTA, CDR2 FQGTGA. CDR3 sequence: CASSLLPGTSGTDEQYF. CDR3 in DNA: TGTGCCAGCAGCTTACTTCCGGGGACTAGCGGGACGGATGAGCAGTACTTC.

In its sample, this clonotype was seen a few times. The CDR3, as DNA: TGTGCCAGCAGCGGAAGTCCGGGACTAGCGGGAGGGCCTATCAATGAGCAGTTCTTC. It codes for CASSGSPGLAGGPINEQFF. The chain uses TRBV11-2 and TRBJ2-1; 16 bases are a match to TRBD2. The CDR3 covers 19 residues. The germline V gene encodes CDR1 SGHAT and CDR2 FQNNGV. The V gene end was trimmed by 5 bases and the J gene end by 6 bases; junction bases not matched to a gene: 13.

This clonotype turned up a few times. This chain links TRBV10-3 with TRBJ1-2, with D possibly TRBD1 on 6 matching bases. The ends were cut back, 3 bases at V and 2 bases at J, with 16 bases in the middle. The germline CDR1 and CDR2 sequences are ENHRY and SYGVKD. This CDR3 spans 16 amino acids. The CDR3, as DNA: TGTGCCATCAGTGACGTTACGGGACATCTAAACTATGGCTACACCTTC. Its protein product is CAISDVTGHLNYGYTF.

CDR3 DNA sequence: TGTGCCAGCAGTGACCGAAGGGAGGCAGGGGGCGAGCAGTACTTC. Translating gives CASSDRREAGGEQYF. The J gene is TRBJ2-5, the V gene TRBV2, with TRBD1 as a possible D gene (7 bases). TRBJ2-7 explains the end of the DNA better; the J call may be wrong. Germline V gene data show CDR1 as SNHLY and CDR2 as FYNNEI. The CDR3 has 15 amino acids.

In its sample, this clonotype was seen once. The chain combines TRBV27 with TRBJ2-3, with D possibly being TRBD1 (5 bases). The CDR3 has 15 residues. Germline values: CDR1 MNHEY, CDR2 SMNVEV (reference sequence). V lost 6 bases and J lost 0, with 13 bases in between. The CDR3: CASRSDSSSTDTQYF. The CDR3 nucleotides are TGTGCCAGCAGGTCCGACAGTTCTAGCACAGATACGCAGTATTTT.

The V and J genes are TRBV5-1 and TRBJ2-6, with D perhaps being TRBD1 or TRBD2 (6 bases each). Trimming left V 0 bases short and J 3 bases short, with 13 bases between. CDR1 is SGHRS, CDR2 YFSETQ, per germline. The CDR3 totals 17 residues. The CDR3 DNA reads TGCGCCAGCAGCTTGGTCCCGGGGGCCGGTGGGGCCAACGTCCTGACTTTC. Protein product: CASSLVPGAGGANVLTF.

The CDR3: CASSTPGEAFF. In nucleotides, the CDR3 is TGTGCCAGTAGTACCCCGGGAGAAGCTTTCTTT. The V gene is TRBV19, the J gene TRBJ1-1; the D is unclear. Germline V gene lookup returns CDR1 LNHDA and CDR2 SQIVND (reference sequence). CDR3 length: 11 residues. Trimming stripped 4 bases from V and 8 bases from J, with 8 bases between.

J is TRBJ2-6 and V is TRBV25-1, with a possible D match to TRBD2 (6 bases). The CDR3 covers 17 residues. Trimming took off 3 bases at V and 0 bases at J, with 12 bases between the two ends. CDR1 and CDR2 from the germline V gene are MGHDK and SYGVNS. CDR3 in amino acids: CASSEGRRGSGANVLTF. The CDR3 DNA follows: TGTGCCAGCAGTGAGGGAAGGAGGGGCTCTGGGGCCAACGTCCTGACTTTC.

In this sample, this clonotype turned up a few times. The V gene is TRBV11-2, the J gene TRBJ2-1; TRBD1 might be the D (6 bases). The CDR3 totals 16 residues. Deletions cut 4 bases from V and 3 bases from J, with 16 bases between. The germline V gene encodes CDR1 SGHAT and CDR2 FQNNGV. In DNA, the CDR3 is TGTGCCAGCAGCTCCCTCCCTGGGACACTCTACAATGAGCAGTTCTTC. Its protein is CASSSLPGTLYNEQFF.

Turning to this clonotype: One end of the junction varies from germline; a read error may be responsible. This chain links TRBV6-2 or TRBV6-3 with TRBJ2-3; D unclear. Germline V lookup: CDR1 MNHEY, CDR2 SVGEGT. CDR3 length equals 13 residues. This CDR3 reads CVSRSGRTDTQYF. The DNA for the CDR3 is TGTGTCAGCAGAAGTGGCAGAACAGATACGCAGTATTTT.

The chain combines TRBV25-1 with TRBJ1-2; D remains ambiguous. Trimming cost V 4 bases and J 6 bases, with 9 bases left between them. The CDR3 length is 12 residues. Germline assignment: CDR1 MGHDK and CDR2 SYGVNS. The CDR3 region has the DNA TGTGCCAGCAGTGCGGCAGGTGATGGCTACACCTTC. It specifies CASSAAGDGYTF.

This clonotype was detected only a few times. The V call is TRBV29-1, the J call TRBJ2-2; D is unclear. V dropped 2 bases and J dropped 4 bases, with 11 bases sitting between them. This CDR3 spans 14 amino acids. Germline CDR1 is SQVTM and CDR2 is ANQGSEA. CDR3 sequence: CSVEPSKVTGELFF. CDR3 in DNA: TGCAGCGTTGAACCCAGCAAGGTCACCGGGGAGCTGTTTTTT.

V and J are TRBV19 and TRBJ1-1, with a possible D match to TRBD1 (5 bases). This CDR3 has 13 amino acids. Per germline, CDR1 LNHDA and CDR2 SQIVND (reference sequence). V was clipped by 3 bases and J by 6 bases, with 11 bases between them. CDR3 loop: CASSMGEVPEAFF. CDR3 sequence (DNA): TGTGCCAGTAGTATGGGGGAAGTCCCTGAAGCTTTCTTT.

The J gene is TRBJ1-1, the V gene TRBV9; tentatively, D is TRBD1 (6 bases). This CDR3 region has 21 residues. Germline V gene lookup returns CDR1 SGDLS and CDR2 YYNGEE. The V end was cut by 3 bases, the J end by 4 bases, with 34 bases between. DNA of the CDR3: TGTGCCAGCAGCGCAGCAACCCGCGCGACAGGCGCCATTGGGTGGACCACTGAAGCTTTCTTT. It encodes CASSAATRATGAIGWTTEAFF.

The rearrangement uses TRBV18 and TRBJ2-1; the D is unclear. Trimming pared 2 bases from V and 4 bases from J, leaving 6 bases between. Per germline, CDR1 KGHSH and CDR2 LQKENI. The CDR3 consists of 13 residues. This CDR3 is CASSPDQYNEQFF. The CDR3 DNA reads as TGTGCCAGCTCACCAGACCAGTACAATGAGCAGTTCTTC.

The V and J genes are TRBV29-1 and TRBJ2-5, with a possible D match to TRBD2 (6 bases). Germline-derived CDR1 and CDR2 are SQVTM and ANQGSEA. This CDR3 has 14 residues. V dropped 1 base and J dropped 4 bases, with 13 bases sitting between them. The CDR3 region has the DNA TGCAGCGTTGAAGTGGGGGGTGACGGAGAGACCCAGTACTTC. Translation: CSVEVGGDGETQYF. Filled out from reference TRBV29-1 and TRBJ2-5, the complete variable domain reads SAVISQKPSRDICQRGTSLTIQCQVDSQVTMMFWYRQQPGQSLTLIATANQGSEATYESGFVIDKFPISRPNLTFSTLTVSNMSPEDSSIYLCSVEVGGDGETQYFGPGTRLLVL.

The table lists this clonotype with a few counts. The CDR3: CAISEQGVPNLGIQYF. Here the CDR3 DNA reads TGTGCCATCAGTGAGCAGGGGGTCCCCAATTTGGGCATTCAGTACTTC. V and J are TRBV10-3 and TRBJ2-4; TRBD1 matches 7 bases. Germline assignment: CDR1 ENHRY and CDR2 SYGVKD. V trimming: 2 bases; J trimming: 9 bases; junction bases outside the gene matches: 13. The CDR3 is 16 residues long.

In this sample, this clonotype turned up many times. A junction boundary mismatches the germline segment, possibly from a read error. CDR3 residues: CASSLGSSSYEQYF. The CDR3 DNA follows: TGTGCCAGCAGCTTAGGCTCATCCTCCTACGAGCAGTACTTC. V usage is TRBV5-1 and J usage is TRBJ2-7; D is uncertain. Germline values: CDR1 SGHRS, CDR2 YFSETQ. The CDR3 runs 14 residues.

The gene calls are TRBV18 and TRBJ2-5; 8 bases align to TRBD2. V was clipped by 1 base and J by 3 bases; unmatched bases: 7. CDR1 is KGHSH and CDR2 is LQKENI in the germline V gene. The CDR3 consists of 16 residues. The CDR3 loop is CASSPRLRAGEETQYF. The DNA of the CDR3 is TGTGCCAGCTCACCACGGCTGAGAGCGGGAGAAGAGACCCAGTACTTC.

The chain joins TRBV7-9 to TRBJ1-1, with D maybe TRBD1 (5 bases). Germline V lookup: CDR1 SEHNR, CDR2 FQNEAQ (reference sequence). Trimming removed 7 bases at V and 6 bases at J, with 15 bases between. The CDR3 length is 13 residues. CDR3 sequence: CASTHGGGPEAFF. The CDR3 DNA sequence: TGTGCCAGCACCCACGGGGGAGGGCCTGAAGCTTTCTTT.

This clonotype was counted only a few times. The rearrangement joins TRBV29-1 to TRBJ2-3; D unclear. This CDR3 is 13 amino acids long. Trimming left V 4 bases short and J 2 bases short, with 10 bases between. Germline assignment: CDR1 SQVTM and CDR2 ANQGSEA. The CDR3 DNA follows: TGCAGCGTTGCGGGCAGATACACAGATACGCAGTATTTT. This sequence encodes CSVAGRYTDTQYF.

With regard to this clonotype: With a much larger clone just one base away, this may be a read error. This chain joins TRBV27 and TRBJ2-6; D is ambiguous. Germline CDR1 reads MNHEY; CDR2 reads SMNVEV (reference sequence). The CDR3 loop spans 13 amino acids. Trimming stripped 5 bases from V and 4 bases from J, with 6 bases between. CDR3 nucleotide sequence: TGTGCCAGCAGTGGAGAGGGGGCCAACGTCCTGACTTTC. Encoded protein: CASSGEGANVLTF.